This T cell receptor beta chain was recovered during a study of T cell responses to AZD1222 COVID-19 vaccine. Study-level points and caveats: Sampling that yielded the repertoires occurred only after the peak T cell response.

CDR1 and CDR2 (germline): MGHRA, YSYEKL. This CDR3 region has 13 residues. The germline V and J ends were trimmed by 0 bases and 7 bases, with 7 bases remaining between them. Assay used: immunoSEQ multiplex PCR; TCRdb lists only in-frame clones, some missing. The table has 150,000 or so clones, 80% to 90% seen once. This clone was seen many times. Its antigen is currently unknown. This chain links TRBV4-1 with TRBJ1-5; perhaps TRBD1 as D (5 bases). This TCR was recovered from an adult in good health. The source was peripheral blood, collected on day 0 of AZD1222 vaccination. The CDR3 region has the DNA TGCGCCAGCAGCCAAGATCACAGGCAGCCCCAGCATTTT. Translating it yields CASSQDHRQPQHF.